This T cell receptor (beta chain) was sequenced for a study of T cell repertoires in cytomegalovirus infection (dated by TCRdb to between 2018 and 2021). In the study overall: Peptide stimulations targeted recently identified HLA-C-restricted CMV epitopes, whose presentation resists viral immunomodulation, together with well-studied HLA-B-restricted epitopes. Donor HLA type was relevant to the analysis, because carriage of CMV infection together with the matching HLA type was indicated by public TCR beta signatures.

Sequencing took place on an Illumina HiSeq 1500. TCRdb took the public reads, trimmed them with fastp at Q25, ran MiXCR for clone calling and kept in-frame beta chains. Every CDR3 protein is listed once, alongside the most common genes and DNA of its rows. The sample has about 890,000 distinct CDR3 sequences on record, roughly 31% of them singletons. The ten largest clones capture around an eighth of the sample. What the study reported, not specific to this receptor: Cumulative frequency of public TCR beta family members discriminated carriers of CMV infection plus the relevant HLA type in this cohort and an independent approximately 400-donor cohort. The ex vivo response was dominated by HLA-C-restricted CMV-specific TCR beta clonotypes, which also provided the single most frequent clonotype in two of eight donors.

The treatment or condition label corresponds to: in vitro stimulation with specific CMV peptide epitopes to enrich CMV-specific T cells. This clonotype was seen more than once but under ten times. Its antigen remains undetermined. Per-base qualities were not stored, and no clone one base away is much larger. The V end gives up 5 bases and the J end 5 bases, leaving 8 bases in the junction not matched to a gene. The germline V gene provides CDR1 SGHVS and CDR2 FNYEAQ. The CDR3, from cysteine to phenylalanine, totals 14 residues. Only the CDR3 DNA is retained, 42 bases long and in frame from the first base.

Here the sequenced sample was cultured CD8+ T cells from PBMCs, taken from culture after CMV antigen stimulation. In this chain, TRBV7-6 is recombined with TRBJ2-5, with 7 bases aligning to TRBD2. This clonotype originated in a human donor in good health (CMV status not recorded). Some clones in this sample may be carry-over from other donors' samples. The DNA sequence is TGTGCCAGCAGCCCGGGGCGGCGGGAGGAGACCCAGTACTTC. It specifies CASSPGRREETQYF. Here the CDR3 is joined to the reference TRBV7-6 and TRBJ2-5 genes, and the full variable domain is: GAGVSQSPRYKVTKRGQDVALRCDPISGHVSLYWYRQALGQGPEFLTYFNYEAQQDKSGLPNDRFSAERPEGSISTLTIQRTEQRDSAMYRCASSPGRREETQYFGPGTRLLVL.